The clone carrying this T cell receptor beta chain turned up a few times. Its antigen is unidentified. Time point noted: baseline pretreatment blood. The sample's treatment: 15 Gy SBRT to primary tumor, nephrectomy 4 weeks later. After SBRT, blood was collected at 2 and 4 weeks, plus baseline. The tumor was a clear cell renal cell carcinoma. The sample comes from a study of radiation and T cells in renal cell carcinoma. This CDR3 is built from 12 residues. Germline CDR1 reads ENHRY; CDR2 reads SYGVKD. With 6 bases removed from V and 1 base from J, the gap between germline ends came to 6 bases. Study outcomes and limitations: From baseline, blood top tumor clonotypes peaked at 2 weeks post-radiation. Without pretreatment biopsies, baseline tumor clonotype presence was undetermined.

Repertoires were generated with immunoSEQ multiplex PCR, while TCRdb's copy carries only in-frame clones and drops some. The sample has approximately 100,000 clones; approximately 86% are singletons. Sequences were derived from blood, sampled from a patient whose treatment included radiotherapy and nephrectomy. The V and J genes are TRBV10-3 and TRBJ1-1, with unresolved D. The receptor comes from a man aged 50 to 59 with renal cell carcinoma. CDR3 bases: TGTGCCATCAGCACCAAGAACACTGAAGCTTTCTTT. This sequence encodes CAISTKNTEAFF.